The 2 T cell receptor beta chains given below trace back to one sample, sequenced in a study of T-cell memory formation after mild COVID-19 (dated by TCRdb to the early 2020s). Libraries were prepared through 5' RACE. For sequencing, an Illumina NovaSeq 6000 was employed. In-frame beta chains were kept once TCRdb had trimmed the public reads at Q25 with fastp and called clones with MiXCR. Each CDR3 protein gets just one entry, which takes the most common genes and DNA from the rows behind it. Present in this sample are under 450,000 distinct CDR3 sequences, about 22% of which were seen just once. In total, the top ten clones hold roughly 14% of the sample. The sequencing sample was made of PBMCs or a T cell subset sorted from them (not recorded which). The receptors were gathered from an adult woman who had mild COVID-19 (a few samples of this study predate the infection). The sample titles of this study are shuffled in the database, so cell type and time point are left out; the donor was told from shared clones.

This clonotype was detected many times. The chain recombines TRBV5-1 with TRBJ1-2; tentative D call: TRBD1 (5 bases). Trimming stripped 5 bases from V and 7 bases from J, with 18 bases between. CDR3 size: 14 residues. Germline values: CDR1 SGHRS, CDR2 YFSETQ. CDR3 sequence reads: CASREGRGVSGYTF. DNA of the CDR3: TGCGCCAGCAGAGAGGGTAGGGGAGTCTCTGGCTACACCTTC. The full variable domain, its missing parts supplied by reference TRBV5-1 and TRBJ1-2, is KAGVTQTPRYLIKTRGQQVTLSCSPISGHRSVSWYQQTPGQGLQFLFEYFSETQRNKGNFPGRFSGRQFSNSRSEMNVSTLELGDSALYLCASREGRGVSGYTFGSGTRLTVV.

This clonotype was seen a handful of times. The rearrangement joins TRBV29-1 to TRBJ1-1; D gene ambiguous. Trimming removed 6 bases at V and 1 base at J, with 39 bases between. CDR3 size: 22 residues. CDR1 is SQVTM, CDR2 ANQGSEA, per germline. The CDR3 loop is CSVRGSGAHSGRRGPSNTEAFF. In nucleotides, the CDR3 is TGCAGCGTCCGGGGATCGGGAGCCCATTCCGGCCGCCGTGGGCCTTCGAACACTGAAGCTTTCTTT.